The 23 T cell receptor beta chains below were found in one sample sequenced in a study of blood T cell repertoires in COVID-19. Measured with immunoSEQ multiplex PCR; TCRdb has only the in-frame clones, and not every one. Of 120,000 to 150,000 clones listed, 80% to 90% were seen once; the top ten hold under 12%. Source material: peripheral blood. Receptors were obtained from a man aged 55 to 70 with active or convalescent COVID-19.

This CDR3 is CASSQQFPDRTYGYTF. The CDR3 bases are TGCGCCAGCAGCCAGCAATTCCCTGACAGGACCTATGGCTACACCTTC. The genes are TRBV4-3 and TRBJ1-2; TRBD1 is a possible D gene (6 bases). CDR1 is LGHNA, CDR2 YSLEER, per germline. The CDR3 loop spans 16 amino acids. Trimming took 3 bases from V and 4 from J, leaving 18 bases between them.

This chain links TRBV7-2 with TRBJ2-1; the match to TRBD2 covers 10 bases. Germline CDR1 is SGHTA and CDR2 is FQGNSA. The length of the CDR3 is 15 residues. Germline trimming cut 0 bases from V and 10 bases from J; bases unmatched to any gene: 6. DNA for the CDR3: TGTGCCAGCAGCTTAGCGCCACTAGCGGGAAACGAGCAGTTCTTC. Protein sequence: CASSLAPLAGNEQFF.

V gene TRBV5-4 combines with J gene TRBJ1-1; 9 positions agree with TRBD1. In germline, CDR1 is SGHNT, CDR2 YYREEE (reference sequence). The CDR3 sequence is 16 residues long. The V segment lost 2 bases and the J segment 1 base; nucleotides outside the gene matches: 6. CDR3 sequence: CASSFGTGRGNTEAFF. The DNA of the CDR3 is TGTGCCAGCAGCTTCGGGACAGGGAGAGGGAACACTGAAGCTTTCTTT.

This clone was detected only once. This chain uses TRBV29-1 with TRBJ1-2, with D uncertain. Between the trimmed V and J ends, which lost 4 bases and 2 bases, there was a span of 8 bases. The CDR3 spans 12 residues. CDR1 SQVTM and CDR2 ANQGSEA come from the germline V gene. This CDR3 is CSVVASNYGYTF. CDR3 DNA sequence: TGCAGCGTTGTAGCGTCCAACTATGGCTACACCTTC.

The gene calls are TRBV24-1 and TRBJ2-1; D gene unclear. Germline V CDR1 and CDR2: KGHDR, SFDVKD. The CDR3 totals 16 residues. V shed 1 base and J shed 2 bases, with 11 bases lying between them. CDR3 amino acids: CATSDLNSFTYNEQFF. CDR3 DNA: TGTGCCACCAGTGATTTAAACTCCTTCACCTACAATGAGCAGTTCTTC.

V is TRBV6-5 and J is TRBJ2-1; 9 bases are shared with TRBD1. The CDR3 is made up of 15 amino acids. CDR1 MNHEY and CDR2 SVGAGI come from the germline V gene. The V segment lost 4 bases and the J segment 2 bases; nucleotides outside the gene matches: 3. CDR3 in amino acids: CASSSDRGPYNEQFF. The CDR3 DNA sequence: TGTGCCAGCAGTTCGGACAGGGGCCCCTACAATGAGCAGTTCTTC.

The genes are TRBV24-1 and TRBJ2-1, with a weak D call TRBD1 (6 bases). Looked up from germline, CDR1 is KGHDR and CDR2 is SFDVKD. The CDR3 spans 17 residues. V was pared by 3 bases and J by 1 base, with 15 bases between. CDR3 bases: TGTGCCACCAGTGATGCCCCAGGGGTAGGGTCCTACAATGAGCAGTTCTTC. As protein: CATSDAPGVGSYNEQFF.

The chain recombines TRBV4-2 with TRBJ2-1; unclear D gene. V shed 2 bases and J shed 4 bases, with 6 bases lying between them. The CDR3 length is 13 residues. CDR1 is LGHNA, CDR2 YNFKEQ, per germline. The CDR3 spells CASSQSRYNEQFF. The CDR3 DNA reads as TGTGCCAGCAGCCAAAGTCGGTACAATGAGCAGTTCTTC.

The chain recombines TRBV28 with TRBJ2-3; TRBD2 matches 8 bases. CDR3 size: 18 residues. Germline V gives CDR1 MDHEN, CDR2 SYDVKM. Germline trimming cut 7 bases from V and 0 bases from J; bases unmatched to any gene: 15. This CDR3 is CASTLRSKLAESTDTQYF. The CDR3 DNA follows: TGTGCCAGCACCCTAAGGTCCAAACTAGCGGAGAGCACAGATACGCAGTATTTT.

The gene calls are TRBV3-1 (or the pseudogene TRBV3-2) and TRBJ1-1; D ambiguous. The CDR3 runs to 15 residues. V shed 1 base and J shed 1 base, with 10 bases lying between them. CDR1 is LGHDT and CDR2 is YNNKEL in the germline V gene (reference sequence). The CDR3 reads CASSQGPGTNTEAFF. The CDR3 region has the DNA TGTGCCAGCAGCCAAGGGCCGGGAACGAACACTGAAGCTTTCTTT.

The chain uses TRBV19 and TRBJ1-3, with D perhaps TRBD1 (6 bases). The CDR3 spans 16 residues. Germline lookup yields CDR1 LNHDA and CDR2 SQIVND (reference sequence). V was clipped by 5 bases and J by 2 bases, with 16 bases between them. CDR3 in amino acids: CASSPHRESAGNTIYF. The CDR3 coding sequence is TGTGCCAGTAGTCCTCACAGGGAATCCGCTGGAAACACCATATATTTT.

The rearrangement links TRBV13 to TRBJ1-2; 10 positions match TRBD1. V shed 5 bases, J shed 0 bases, and the junction held 6 bases outside the gene matches. Per germline, CDR1 PRHDT and CDR2 FYEKMQ (reference sequence). The CDR3 extends over 16 amino acids. The CDR3 DNA reads TGTGCCAGCAGCGACAGGGGGCGTTCTCCTAACTATGGCTACACCTTC. Its protein product is CASSDRGRSPNYGYTF.

The genes are TRBV6-5 and TRBJ2-7; TRBD2 matches at 7 bases. The CDR3 is made up of 13 amino acids. CDR1 and CDR2 from the germline V gene are MNHEY and SVGAGI. V lost 8 bases and J lost 0; bases outside the gene matches: 4. The CDR3 DNA reads TGTGCCAGCGGGAGGGAGCGCTCCTACGAGCAGTACTTC. It specifies CASGRERSYEQYF.

In this sample, this clone turned up once. Other DNA sequences of this sample code for an identical CDR3. This sequence joins TRBV28 and TRBJ1-3; TRBD1 is a possible D gene (5 bases). This CDR3 region has 13 residues. The V end lost 5 bases, the J end lost 4 bases, and 9 bases lay between the germline ends. The germline V gene encodes CDR1 MDHEN and CDR2 SYDVKM. In DNA, the CDR3 is TGTGCCAGCAGTCCAGGGTCAGGAAACACCATATATTTT. It encodes CASSPGSGNTIYF.

This chain connects TRBV19 to TRBJ2-7; 8 positions agree with TRBD1. This CDR3 comprises 15 residues. V lost 1 base to trimming and J lost 2 bases; unmatched junction nucleotides: 4. Germline-derived CDR1 and CDR2 are LNHDA and SQIVND (reference sequence). CDR3 amino acids: CASSIGQGFTYEQYF. The DNA of the CDR3 is TGTGCCAGTAGTATAGGACAGGGGTTTACCTACGAGCAGTACTTC.

V and J are TRBV7-9 and TRBJ2-5; 10 positions agree with TRBD1. Losses at the gene ends were 4 bases for V and 1 base for J; bases not matched to a gene: 3. The length of the CDR3 is 15 residues. Germline CDR1 SEHNR, CDR2 FQNEAQ (reference sequence). Here the CDR3 DNA reads TGTGCCAGCAGCTCCGGGACAGGGGTCCAAGAGACCCAGTACTTC. It translates to CASSSGTGVQETQYF.

This sequence joins TRBV13 and TRBJ1-1; D gene uncertain. This CDR3 is built from 19 residues. V was clipped by 4 bases and J by 4 bases, with 28 bases between them. The germline V gene has CDR1 PRHDT and CDR2 FYEKMQ (reference sequence). This CDR3 is CASSSERGRQKSRGTEAFF. Written as DNA, the CDR3 is TGTGCCAGCAGCTCGGAAAGAGGACGACAAAAGTCGCGGGGCACTGAAGCTTTCTTT.

This clone was found a few times. The gene calls are TRBV5-4 and TRBJ1-1; TRBD1 aligns across 7 bases. Trimming removed 0 bases from V and 3 bases from J; junction bases left unmatched: 11. In germline, CDR1 is SGHNT, CDR2 YYREEE (reference sequence). The CDR3 runs to 17 residues. Written as DNA, the CDR3 is TGTGCCAGCAGCTTGGGAGCACAGGGGAACGTTCACACTGAAGCTTTCTTT. Encoded protein: CASSLGAQGNVHTEAFF. The entire variable domain, with the rest obtained from reference TRBV5-4 and TRBJ1-1, is as follows: ETGVTQSPTHLIKTRGQQVTLRCSSQSGHNTVSWYQQALGQGPQFIFQYYREEENGRGNFPPRFSGLQFPNYSSELNVNALELDDSALYLCASSLGAQGNVHTEAFFGQGTRLTVV.

The rearrangement joins TRBV5-1 to TRBJ2-7; 14 positions agree with TRBD2. Unmatched junction bases numbered 3, after V lost 0 bases and J lost 4 bases. The CDR3 extends over 16 amino acids. In germline, CDR1 is SGHRS, CDR2 YFSETQ. The CDR3 region is CASSLVGLAGVYEQYF. The CDR3 DNA reads as TGCGCCAGCAGCTTGGTGGGACTAGCGGGGGTGTACGAGCAGTACTTC.

The chain couples TRBV3-1 (or the pseudogene TRBV3-2) to TRBJ1-3; tentative D call: TRBD1 (6 bases). Germline V gives CDR1 LGHDT, CDR2 YNNKEL (reference sequence). The CDR3 extends over 15 amino acids. Trimming removed 6 bases at V and 0 bases at J, with 12 bases between. DNA of the CDR3: TGTGCCAGCAGTCGGACAGCTTTCTCTGGAAACACCATATATTTT. Protein product: CASSRTAFSGNTIYF.

This chain uses TRBV5-4 with TRBJ2-5; tentative D call: TRBD1 (6 bases). Trimming took 4 bases from V and 5 from J, leaving 18 bases between them. This CDR3 is 15 amino acids long. The germline V gene has CDR1 SGHNT and CDR2 YYREEE (reference sequence). In nucleotides, the CDR3 is TGTGCCAGCAGCCTCGACAGGTGGCGGGTCGAGACCCAGTACTTC. Residues: CASSLDRWRVETQYF.

The CDR3 DNA sequence: TGTGCCAGCAGTGAGACAGGCAGAAACACCATATATTTT. This gives the protein CASSETGRNTIYF. The rearrangement uses TRBV6-1 and TRBJ1-3; possible D gene TRBD1, 6 bases. Germline V gene data show CDR1 as MNHNS and CDR2 as SASEGT. The length of the CDR3 is 13 residues. V shed 3 bases and J shed 5 bases, with 8 bases lying between them.

This clone showed up just once. The chain is built from TRBV4-1 and TRBJ1-1; 9 bases fit TRBD1. This CDR3 is built from 17 residues. With V trimmed by 5 bases and J by 1 base, 11 bases remained unmatched. Germline loops: CDR1 MGHRA, CDR2 YSYEKL. The DNA of the CDR3 is TGCGCCAGCAGCGCCCCCGGGACAGGGACGAAGAACACTGAAGCTTTCTTT. Translating gives CASSAPGTGTKNTEAFF.